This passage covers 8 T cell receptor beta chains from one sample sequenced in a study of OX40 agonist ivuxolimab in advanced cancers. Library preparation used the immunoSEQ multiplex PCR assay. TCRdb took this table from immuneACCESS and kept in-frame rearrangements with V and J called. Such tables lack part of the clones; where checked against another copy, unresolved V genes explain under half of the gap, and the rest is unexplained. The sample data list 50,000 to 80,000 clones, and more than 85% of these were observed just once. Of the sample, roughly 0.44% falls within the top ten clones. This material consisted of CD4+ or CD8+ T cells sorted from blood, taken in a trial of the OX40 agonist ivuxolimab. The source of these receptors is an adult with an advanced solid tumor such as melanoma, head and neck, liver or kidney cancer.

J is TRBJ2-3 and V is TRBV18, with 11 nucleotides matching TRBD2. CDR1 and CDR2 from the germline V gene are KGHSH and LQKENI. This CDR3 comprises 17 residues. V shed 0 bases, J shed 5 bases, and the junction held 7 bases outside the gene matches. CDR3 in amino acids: CASSPPGLAGGGDTQYF. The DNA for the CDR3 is TGTGCCAGCTCACCACCAGGATTAGCGGGAGGGGGAGATACGCAGTATTTT.

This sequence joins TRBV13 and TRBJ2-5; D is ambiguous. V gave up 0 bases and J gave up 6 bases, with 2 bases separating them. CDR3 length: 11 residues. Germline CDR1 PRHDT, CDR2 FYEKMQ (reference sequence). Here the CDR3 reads CASSLGKTQYF. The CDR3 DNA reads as TGTGCCAGCAGCTTAGGAAAGACCCAGTACTTC. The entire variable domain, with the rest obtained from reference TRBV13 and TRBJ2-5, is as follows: AAGVIQSPRHLIKEKRETATLKCYPIPRHDTVYWYQQGPGQDPQFLISFYEKMQSDKGSIPDRFSAQQFSDYHSELNMSSLELGDSALYFCASSLGKTQYFGPGTRLLVL.

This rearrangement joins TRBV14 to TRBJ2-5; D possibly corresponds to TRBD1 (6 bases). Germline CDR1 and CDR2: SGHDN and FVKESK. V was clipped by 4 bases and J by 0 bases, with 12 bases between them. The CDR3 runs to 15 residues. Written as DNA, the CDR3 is TGTGCCAGCAGCCGACAGGAATGGTACCAAGAGACCCAGTACTTC. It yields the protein CASSRQEWYQETQYF.

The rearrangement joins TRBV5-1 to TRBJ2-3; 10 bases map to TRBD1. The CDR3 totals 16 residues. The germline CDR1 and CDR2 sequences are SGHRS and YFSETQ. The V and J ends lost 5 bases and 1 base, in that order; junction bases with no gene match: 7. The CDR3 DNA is TGCGCCAGCAGTCGTACCGGGACAGGGGGCACAGATACGCAGTATTTT. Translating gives CASSRTGTGGTDTQYF.

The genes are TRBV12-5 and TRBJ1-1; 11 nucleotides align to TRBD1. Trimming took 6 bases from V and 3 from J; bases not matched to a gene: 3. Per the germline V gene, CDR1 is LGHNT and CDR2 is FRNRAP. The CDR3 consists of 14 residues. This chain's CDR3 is CASGKGQGDTEAFF. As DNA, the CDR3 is TGTGCTAGTGGCAAGGGACAGGGGGACACTGAAGCTTTCTTT.

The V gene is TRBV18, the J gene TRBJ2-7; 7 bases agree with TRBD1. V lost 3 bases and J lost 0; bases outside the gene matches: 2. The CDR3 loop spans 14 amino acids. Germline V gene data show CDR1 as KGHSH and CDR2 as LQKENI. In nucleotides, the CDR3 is TGTGCCAGCTCACCGGGACAGATCTCCTACGAGCAGTACTTC. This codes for CASSPGQISYEQYF.

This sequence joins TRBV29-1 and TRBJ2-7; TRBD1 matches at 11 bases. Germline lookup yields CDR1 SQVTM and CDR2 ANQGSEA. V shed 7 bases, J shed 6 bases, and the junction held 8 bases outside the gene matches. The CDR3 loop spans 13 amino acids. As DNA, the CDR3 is TGCAGCGGTGGACAGGGGGCCTGGGGCGAGCAGTACTTC. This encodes CSGGQGAWGEQYF.

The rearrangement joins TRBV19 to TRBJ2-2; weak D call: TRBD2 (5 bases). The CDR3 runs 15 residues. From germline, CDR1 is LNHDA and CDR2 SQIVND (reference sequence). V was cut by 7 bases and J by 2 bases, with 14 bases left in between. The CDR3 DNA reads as TGTGCCAGTATGTTGGTGAGGGATAACACCGGGGAGCTGTTTTTT. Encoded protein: CASMLVRDNTGELFF.